The clone carrying this TCR beta chain has a handful of counts. The data stem from a study of blood T cell repertoires in COVID-19. On the study more broadly: T cells, B-cell-depleted T cells, or PBMCs supplied cDNA or gDNA.

V was trimmed by 0 bases and J by 7 bases, leaving 16 bases between them. From germline, CDR1 is LNHNV and CDR2 YYDKDF (reference sequence). The CDR3 loop spans 16 amino acids. Clones were sequenced by immunoSEQ multiplex PCR, and TCRdb holds only the in-frame ones, with some missing. Seen here are around 240,000 clones, roughly 82% observed once, and the top ten hold about 1.5%. This sequence originates from a woman in her forties who had recovered from COVID-19. The genes are TRBV15 and TRBJ1-3; no definite D call. Material for sequencing was peripheral blood. Here the CDR3 DNA reads TGTGCCACCAGCAGAGATTCTGGAGGCAGCAGCAACACCATATATTTT. Translating it yields CATSRDSGGSSNTIYF.